This passage covers 7 T cell receptor beta chains from one sample sequenced in a study of blood T cell repertoires in COVID-19. Using immunoSEQ multiplex PCR, the repertoire was profiled, and TCRdb retains in-frame clones only, with some absent. The table has some 140,000 clones, about 90% seen once; the top ten hold less than 0.6%. Sequenced sample: peripheral blood. Every receptor here comes from a man aged 45 to 65 with acute or convalescent COVID-19.

The V and J genes are TRBV2 and TRBJ1-1; 7 nucleotides line up with TRBD1. Germline V gene lookup returns CDR1 SNHLY and CDR2 FYNNEI. The CDR3 runs to 12 residues. With 3 bases clipped from V and 8 bases from J, the junction kept 3 bases outside the gene matches. Written as DNA, the CDR3 is TGTGCCAGCAGTGAGCTGACAGGGGAAGCTTTCTTT. Its translation: CASSELTGEAFF.

This sequence joins TRBV5-1 and TRBJ1-6; TRBD1 matches at 8 bases. With 9 bases clipped from V and 9 bases from J, the junction kept 20 bases outside the gene matches. The CDR3 totals 17 residues. In germline, CDR1 is SGHRS, CDR2 YFSETQ. In nucleotides, the CDR3 is TGCGCCAACGGGGGGTGCGGGACGACAGGGGCGGGTTCACCCCTCCACTTT. Its translation: CANGGCGTTGAGSPLHF.

The rearrangement joins TRBV28 to TRBJ2-2; 7 nucleotides align to TRBD2. In germline, CDR1 is MDHEN, CDR2 SYDVKM. This CDR3 is 15 amino acids long. V lost 3 bases and J lost 3; bases outside the gene matches: 4. The CDR3 loop is CASSLPSGHTGELFF. For the CDR3, the DNA is TGTGCCAGCAGTTTGCCTAGCGGACACACCGGGGAGCTGTTTTTT.

This clone was detected once. The CDR3 nucleotides are TGTGCCTGGAGTCGCGCGACTAGCTGGGGGACCTACGAGCAGTACTTC. It codes for CAWSRATSWGTYEQYF. This chain joins TRBV30 and TRBJ2-7; 7 nucleotides line up with TRBD2. Per germline, CDR1 GTSNPN and CDR2 SVGIG (reference sequence). The CDR3 runs 16 residues. V gave up 2 bases and J gave up 2 bases; unmatched junction bases: 12.

The chain employs TRBV10-3 and TRBJ2-1; D ambiguous. The V and J ends lost 5 bases and 5 bases respectively, with 7 bases between them. The CDR3 length is 12 residues. Germline V gene lookup returns CDR1 ENHRY and CDR2 SYGVKD. The DNA for the CDR3 is TGTGCCATCAGTTTGGCGGACAATGAGCAGTTCTTC. Amino acids: CAISLADNEQFF.

The chain joins TRBV28 to TRBJ1-6; tentative D call: TRBD1 (6 bases). CDR3 length: 15 amino acids. Trimming shortened V by 4 bases and J by 9 bases, and 16 bases separated the two germline ends. Germline lookup yields CDR1 MDHEN and CDR2 SYDVKM. Here the CDR3 reads CASSYQGIPFSPLHF. In DNA, the CDR3 is TGTGCCAGCAGTTATCAGGGGATCCCGTTTTCACCCCTCCACTTT.

This clone occurred once. The chain couples TRBV6-5 to TRBJ2-3; possible D gene TRBD1, 6 bases. CDR3 length: 15 residues. In germline, CDR1 is MNHEY, CDR2 SVGAGI. V lost 0 bases to trimming and J lost 6 bases, with 13 bases between them. Written as DNA, the CDR3 is TGTGCCAGCAGTTACTCTAGCAGGGGTTTGGATACGCAGTATTTT. The encoded protein is CASSYSSRGLDTQYF.